This record looks at one T cell receptor (beta chain) sequence and its context. The antigen remains undetermined. This entry belongs to a study of blood T cells in healthy people across ages. General study results and limits: Measured against age, TCR beta diversity per million T cells decreased in a roughly linear manner. Naive and antigen-experienced cells were not separated, limiting conclusive comparison.

The second PCR ran roughly 7 to 12 cycles with a sample-barcoded 5' primer and J-beta primers. From the 5' RACE reads, TCRdb called clonotypes with MiXCR, one entry per CDR3 protein. The sample has 450,000 to 600,000 distinct CDR3 sequences, around 27% seen once; the top ten hold over 3.5%. This sample was shared with a second study, whose subject was T cells of mothers and their children. That work adds: Second-PCR primer M1S introduced sample barcodes and 2-4 random nucleotides. Per mother, over 9 million TCR beta CDR3 reads were obtained; per child, about 3.3 million.

Specimen: blood. This TCR derives from a boy between 2 and 10 years old in good health.

The CDR3 nucleotides are TGTGCTAGTGGTCCCGGACAGGGTAGCCACAATGAGCAGTTCTTC. Its translation: CASGPGQGSHNEQFF. The chain combines TRBV12-5 with TRBJ2-5; 8 bases are a match to TRBD1. The J call is doubtful: the DNA matches TRBJ2-1 better. Germline assignment: CDR1 LGHNT and CDR2 FRNRAP. CDR3 size: 15 residues.